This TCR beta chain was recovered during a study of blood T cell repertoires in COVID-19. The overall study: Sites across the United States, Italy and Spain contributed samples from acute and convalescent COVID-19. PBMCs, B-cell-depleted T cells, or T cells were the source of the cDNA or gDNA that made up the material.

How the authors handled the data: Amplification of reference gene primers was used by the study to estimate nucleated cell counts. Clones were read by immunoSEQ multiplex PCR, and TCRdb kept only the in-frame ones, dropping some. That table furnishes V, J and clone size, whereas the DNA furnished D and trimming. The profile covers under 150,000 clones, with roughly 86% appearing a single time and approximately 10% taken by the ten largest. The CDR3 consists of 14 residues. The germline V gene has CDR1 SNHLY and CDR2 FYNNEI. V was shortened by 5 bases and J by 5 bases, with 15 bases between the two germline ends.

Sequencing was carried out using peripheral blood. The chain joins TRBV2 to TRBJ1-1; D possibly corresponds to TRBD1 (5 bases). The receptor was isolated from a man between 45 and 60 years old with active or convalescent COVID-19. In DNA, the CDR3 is TGTGCCAGCAGTACCAGAGGGGCGGGGACTGAAGCTTTCTTT. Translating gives CASSTRGAGTEAFF. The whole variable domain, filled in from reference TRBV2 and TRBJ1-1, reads EPEVTQTPSHQVTQMGQEVILRCVPISNHLYFYWYRQILGQKVEFLVSFYNNEISEKSEIFDDQFSVERPDGSNFTLKIRSTKLEDSAMYFCASSTRGAGTEAFFGQGTRLTVV.